This record looks at one T cell receptor (beta chain) sequence and its context. This sample was taken from a study of T cell changes during pregnancy in multiple sclerosis. Germline CDR1 and CDR2: PRHDT and FYEKMQ (reference sequence). This CDR3 comprises 16 residues. V lost 0 bases, J lost 1 base, and 3 bases stayed unmatched. The repertoire was sequenced with immunoSEQ multiplex PCR; TCRdb's copy has only in-frame clones and lacks some. The sample has 99,000 or so clones, over 85% seen once. J is TRBJ2-1 and V is TRBV13; 7 bases are shared with TRBD2. Sequences were derived from peripheral blood, sampled after pregnancy. The receptor was derived from a female donor with multiple sclerosis, enrolled in a pregnancy study. This CDR3 is CASSLGASGSYNEQFF. The CDR3 region has the DNA TGTGCCAGCAGCTTAGGCGCTAGCGGTTCCTACAATGAGCAGTTCTTC. The full variable domain, with the rest looked up from reference TRBV13 and TRBJ2-1, is AAGVIQSPRHLIKEKRETATLKCYPIPRHDTVYWYQQGPGQDPQFLISFYEKMQSDKGSIPDRFSAQQFSDYHSELNMSSLELGDSALYFCASSLGASGSYNEQFFGPGTRLTVL.